These T cell receptor beta chains were read from a single sample in a study of Graves' ophthalmopathy and Graves' hyperthyroidism. TCRdb passed the multiplex PCR reads through MiXCR, listing each CDR3 protein once. The sample contains over a million distinct CDR3 sequences, 35% to 40% of which appear only once. Source material: peripheral blood or thyroid tissue (not recorded which). All receptors come from an adult man with Graves' hyperthyroidism. Each CDR3 is given with its conserved first and last residue. D genes are given only for firm matches. Where a row states a size, it is once, few, many or the class of an expanded clone; other rows omit it.

v_call	d_call	j_call	clone_size	cdr3_nt	cdr3_aa
TRBV6-1	.	TRBJ1-4	.	TGTGCCAGCAATGAGCCGGACAGTTGGGAAAAACTGTTTTTT	CASNEPDSWEKLFF
TRBV7-9	.	TRBJ1-5	.	TGTGCCAGCAGCTCCGGGCTACCGGGGCAGCCCCAGCATTTT	CASSSGLPGQPQHF
TRBV5-8	TRBD1	TRBJ1-5	many	TGTGCCAGCAGCCTCTTCTGGGACAGGGGGAGCAATCAGCCCCAGCATTTT	CASSLFWDRGSNQPQHF
TRBV24-1	.	TRBJ2-7	many	TGTGCCACCAGTGACTCTGGGACTCGACCCTACGAGCAGTACTTC	CATSDSGTRPYEQYF
TRBV6-5	.	TRBJ1-5	few	TGTGCCAGCAGTTACTATTACAGAATTCGGAATCAGCCCCAGCATTTT	CASSYYYRIRNQPQHF
TRBV4-3	.	TRBJ2-5	.	TGCGCCAGCAGCCAAGAAATCCCATGGAGCGAGACCCAGTACTTC	CASSQEIPWSETQYF
TRBV19	.	TRBJ1-1	.	TGTGCCAGTAGTATACCGCCCTTGCTTGGGGGAGGGCCGAACACTGAAGCTTTCTTT	CASSIPPLLGGGPNTEAFF
TRBV27	.	TRBJ1-6	.	TGTGCCAGCAGCTCTAGGCGTGGAGGGGGCTATAATTCACCCCTCCACTTT	CASSSRRGGGYNSPLHF
TRBV10-2	.	TRBJ1-1	.	TGCGCCAGCAGCCAAAGAACAGCCTTGAACACTGAAGCTTTCTTT	CASSQRTALNTEAFF
TRBV29-1	TRBD2	TRBJ2-5	few	TGCAGCGTCCCGACTAGCGGGATAGTCGAGACCCAGTACTTC	CSVPTSGIVETQYF
TRBV5-5	.	TRBJ1-2	many	TGTGCCAGCAGCCCCGGTGGGGATGGCTACACCTTC	CASSPGGDGYTF
TRBV9	.	TRBJ1-6	many	TGTGCCAGCAGCCCTCGGACCTATAATTCACCCCTCCACTTT	CASSPRTYNSPLHF
TRBV2	TRBD1	TRBJ2-5	many	TGTGCCAGCGTTCCGGCGACAGGGTCAGAGACCCAGTACTTC	CASVPATGSETQYF
TRBV3-1	TRBD1	TRBJ2-7	.	TGTGCCAGCAGCGAACGGGACAGGACCTGCTACGAGCAGTACTTC	CASSERDRTCYEQYF
TRBV12-3/TRBV12-4	TRBD2	TRBJ2-2	.	TGTGCCAGCAGTATTGGACTAGCGGGGGTTAACACCGGGGAGCTGTTTTTT	CASSIGLAGVNTGELFF
TRBV5-8	TRBD2	TRBJ2-5	many	TGTGCCAGCAGCCCGACTAGCTTCGGGACCCAGTACTTC	CASSPTSFGTQYF
TRBV6-5	.	TRBJ2-2	few	TGTGCCAGCAGTTACACGACCACCGGGGAGCTGTTTTTT	CASSYTTTGELFF
TRBV20-1	TRBD1	TRBJ1-1	.	TGCAGCGTTGGGGTGGGACAGGTGAACACTGAAGCTTTCTTT	CSVGVGQVNTEAFF
TRBV2	.	TRBJ2-7	many	TGTGCCAGCAGTTGGGACGGGACTCTGGGATACGAGCAGTACTTC	CASSWDGTLGYEQYF
TRBV9	.	TRBJ1-2	.	TGTGCCAGCAGCGTAGAGGGAGATGGCTACACCTTC	CASSVEGDGYTF
TRBV19	.	TRBJ1-5	.	TGTGCCAGTAGTATCCAACAGGGAGGCAATCAGCCCCAGCATTTT	CASSIQQGGNQPQHF
TRBV14	TRBD1	TRBJ1-6	few	TGTGCCAGCAGCCGCCGGACAGGTCGGGTGGATTCACCCCTCCACTTT	CASSRRTGRVDSPLHF